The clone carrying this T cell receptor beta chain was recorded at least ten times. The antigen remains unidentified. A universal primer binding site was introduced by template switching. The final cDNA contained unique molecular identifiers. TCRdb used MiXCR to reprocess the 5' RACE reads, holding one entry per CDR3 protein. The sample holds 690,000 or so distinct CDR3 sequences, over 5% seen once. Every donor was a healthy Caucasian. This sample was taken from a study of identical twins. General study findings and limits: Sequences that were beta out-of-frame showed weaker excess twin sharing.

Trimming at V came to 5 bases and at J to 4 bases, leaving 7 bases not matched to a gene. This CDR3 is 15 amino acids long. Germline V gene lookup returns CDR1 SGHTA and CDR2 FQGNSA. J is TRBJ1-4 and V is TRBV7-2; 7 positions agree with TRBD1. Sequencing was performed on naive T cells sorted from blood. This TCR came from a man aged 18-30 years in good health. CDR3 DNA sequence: TGTGCCAGCAGCCCTGGGGACAGCCTTAATGAAAAACTGTTTTTT. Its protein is CASSPGDSLNEKLFF.